This T cell receptor beta chain was profiled in a study of post-analysis software for immune sequencing data. The study's findings and limits: Higher frequency in patients than in controls was seen for about 5 TRBV segments, with TRBV5-6, TRBV5-1 and TRBV20-1 among them.

This clonotype appeared a single time. Antigen: not known. The TCR beta cDNA libraries contained unique molecular identifiers. MiXCR, run by TCRdb on the PCR reads, gives a single entry per CDR3 protein. The sample has approximately 660,000 distinct CDR3 sequences, 55% to 70% seen once. V shed 4 bases, J shed 8 bases, and the junction held 5 bases outside the gene matches. CDR3 length: 13 amino acids. Germline V gene sequence: CDR1 SQVTM, CDR2 ANQGSEA. What was sequenced was blood. This chain links TRBV29-1 with TRBJ1-6, with TRBD1 matching over 7 bases. The receptor was derived from a girl aged 2 to 9 with multiple sclerosis. The CDR3 DNA reads as TGCAGCGTTGGGGACAGACTCGATTCACCCCTCCACTTT. As protein: CSVGDRLDSPLHF.